These 30 T cell receptor beta chains originate from one sample sequenced in a study of Graves' ophthalmopathy and Graves' hyperthyroidism. The authors amplified TCR beta CDR3 regions, and they did so from RNA transcripts for repertoire sequencing. HTBI-primed first-round RT-PCR preceded second-round multiplex PCR. TCRdb reprocessed the multiplex PCR reads via MiXCR and lists one record per CDR3 protein. The sample records around 1,200,000 distinct CDR3 sequences, 35% to 45% being singletons. Sequencing input: peripheral blood or thyroid tissue (not recorded which). Source of these receptors: an adult man with Graves' hyperthyroidism.

This clonotype was observed a handful of times. The chain has TRBV7-3 and TRBJ2-6, with a possible D match to TRBD2 (6 bases). The CDR3 loop spans 17 amino acids. Trimming cost V 1 base and J 0 bases, with 10 bases left between them. Germline CDR1 SGHTA, CDR2 FQGTGA. The CDR3 coding sequence is TGTGCCAGCAGCTTAAGGGGGGTACCCTCTGGGGCCAACGTCCTGACTTTC. It specifies CASSLRGVPSGANVLTF.

This clonotype showed up just a few times. This chain joins TRBV6-1 and TRBJ2-5, with D tentatively TRBD1 (5 bases). This CDR3 comprises 16 residues. With 10 bases removed from V and 5 bases from J, the gap between germline ends came to 26 bases. CDR1 and CDR2 (germline): MNHNS, SASEGT. CDR3 amino acids: CATNPNSGLRFETQYF. The CDR3 bases are TGTGCCACCAACCCGAACTCAGGGTTACGCTTTGAGACCCAGTACTTC.

The chain uses TRBV25-1 and TRBJ1-2; D call uncertain. Germline V gives CDR1 MGHDK, CDR2 SYGVNS. This CDR3 has 13 amino acids. The CDR3 coding sequence is TGTGCTAAACCAGACCAGCCTAACTATGGCTACACCTTC. This codes for CAKPDQPNYGYTF.

The chain couples TRBV28 to TRBJ2-6, with D possibly matching TRBD1 (5 bases). Germline CDR1 is MDHEN and CDR2 is SYDVKM. Trimming shortened V by 8 bases and J by 10 bases, and 18 bases separated the two germline ends. The CDR3 covers 14 residues. CDR3 residues: CASSPVAGLNVLTF. The CDR3 DNA follows: TGTGCCAGCTCACCGGTTGCAGGGTTAAACGTCCTGACTTTC.

The sample holds a few counts of this clonotype. V gene TRBV10-3 combines with J gene TRBJ2-5; D may be TRBD2 (5 bases). The CDR3 length is 14 residues. Trimming stripped 10 bases from V and 2 bases from J, with 17 bases between. The germline CDR1 and CDR2 sequences are ENHRY and SYGVKD. CDR3 nucleotide sequence: TGTGCCAGCAGGAACGCCGGGGTGCAAGAGACCCAGTACTTC. This translates into CASRNAGVQETQYF.

This clonotype showed up just a few times. The rearrangement joins TRBV11-1 to TRBJ2-2, with D perhaps TRBD1 (5 bases). V gave up 5 bases and J gave up 6 bases, with 10 bases separating them. The CDR3 spans 13 residues. Germline assignment: CDR1 SGHAT and CDR2 FQDESV (reference sequence). CDR3: CASSRQQAGELFF. CDR3 bases: TGTGCCAGCAGCCGACAACAGGCCGGGGAGCTGTTTTTT.

This clonotype was picked up many times. The CDR3 DNA reads TGTGCCAGCAGCTTAGGACTCGGGGTTGAGTCACCCCTCCACTTT. Protein sequence: CASSLGLGVESPLHF. J is TRBJ1-6 and V is TRBV7-9; D remains ambiguous. V dropped 1 base and J dropped 10 bases, with 14 bases sitting between them. The germline gives CDR1 SEHNR, CDR2 FQNEAQ (reference sequence). The CDR3 length is 15 residues.

In this sample, this clonotype turned up many times. The chain couples TRBV24-1 to TRBJ2-5; tentative D call: TRBD2 (7 bases). The germline CDR1 and CDR2 sequences are KGHDR and SFDVKD. Trimming pared 9 bases from V and 5 bases from J, leaving 9 bases between. CDR3 length: 11 amino acids. The CDR3 DNA follows: TGTGCCACCGGGAGGGGGGAGACCCAGTACTTC. It translates to CATGRGETQYF.

This clonotype has a single count. The chain has TRBV7-6 and TRBJ2-7; a weak D match, TRBD1 (6 bases). V was pared by 1 base and J by 2 bases, with 15 bases between. Per germline, CDR1 SGHVS and CDR2 FNYEAQ. The CDR3 is 16 amino acids. The CDR3 loop is CASSLEGVAGTYEQYF. CDR3 DNA: TGTGCCAGCAGCTTAGAGGGGGTAGCAGGTACCTACGAGCAGTACTTC.

This clonotype was counted at least ten times. The V and J genes are TRBV19 and TRBJ1-5, with TRBD1 matching over 12 bases. CDR3 length equals 16 residues. Unmatched junction bases numbered 9, after V lost 7 bases and J lost 5 bases. Germline V gene data show CDR1 as LNHDA and CDR2 as SQIVND (reference sequence). CDR3 sequence: CASTREGDRGHQPQHF. In DNA, the CDR3 is TGTGCCAGTACCCGCGAGGGGGACAGGGGGCATCAGCCCCAGCATTTT. Looking up the rest from reference TRBV19 and TRBJ1-5 gives the full variable domain: DGGITQSPKYLFRKEGQNVTLSCEQNLNHDAMYWYRQDPGQGLRLIYYSQIVNDFQKGDIAEGYSVSREKKESFPLTVTSAQKNPTAFYLCASTREGDRGHQPQHFGDGTRLSIL.

Many counts were recorded for this clonotype. The genes are TRBV2 and TRBJ1-1; possible D gene TRBD1, 6 bases. The CDR3 spans 13 residues. Germline V gene lookup returns CDR1 SNHLY and CDR2 FYNNEI. This CDR3 reads CGGSGTQNTEAFF. CDR3 nucleotides: TGTGGAGGCAGTGGGACACAAAACACTGAAGCTTTCTTT. Looking up the rest from reference TRBV2 and TRBJ1-1 gives the full variable domain: EPEVTQTPSHQVTQMGQEVILRCVPISNHLYFYWYRQILGQKVEFLVSFYNNEISEKSEIFDDQFSVERPDGSNFTLKIRSTKLEDSAMYFCGGSGTQNTEAFFGQGTRLTVV.

The chain joins TRBV9 to TRBJ2-7, with 12 bases matching TRBD1. Per germline, CDR1 SGDLS and CDR2 YYNGEE. The ends lost 4 bases at V and 4 bases at J; junction bases unmatched: 18. The CDR3 length is 19 residues. The CDR3 coding sequence is TGTGCCAGCAGCCCCCGGGGGGGGACAGGGGGCGCTGCGTCGTACGAGCAGTACTTC. Translated, it gives CASSPRGGTGGAASYEQYF.

The CDR3 nucleotides are TGCAGCGTTGATTGGCTAGCGGGAGCCTACGAGCAGTACTTC. Protein: CSVDWLAGAYEQYF. The V and J genes are TRBV29-1 and TRBJ2-7, with 10 nucleotides matching TRBD2. The CDR3 is made up of 14 amino acids. The trim removed 3 bases at V and 2 bases at J, leaving 4 bases unmatched. The V gene's germline CDR1 is SQVTM and CDR2 ANQGSEA.

This chain uses TRBV7-2 with TRBJ2-5; D not resolved. Trimming cost V 6 bases and J 0 bases, with 20 bases left between them. CDR3 length: 17 amino acids. Germline V gives CDR1 SGHTA, CDR2 FQGNSA. DNA of the CDR3: TGTGCCAGCAGTCCCGGGTTGTTGGATCACTACCAAGAGACCCAGTACTTC. Translated: CASSPGLLDHYQETQYF.

This chain links TRBV30 with TRBJ1-1; weak D call: TRBD1 (6 bases). CDR1 is GTSNPN, CDR2 SVGIG, per germline (reference sequence). The CDR3 is 14 amino acids. Trimming shortened V by 2 bases and J by 5 bases, and 15 bases separated the two germline ends. For the CDR3, the DNA is TGTGCCTGGAGTACGGGGGGCGCAGGGACTGAAGCTTTCTTT. Residues: CAWSTGGAGTEAFF.

CDR3 region: CASSLTGFGDEQYF. CDR3 bases: TGTGCCAGCAGCTTGACAGGGTTCGGCGACGAGCAGTACTTC. This sequence joins TRBV7-9 and TRBJ2-7, with TRBD1 matching 7 bases. The CDR3 is made up of 14 amino acids. Per germline, CDR1 SEHNR and CDR2 FQNEAQ (reference sequence). The J segment lost 5 bases and the V segment lost 3 bases, leaving 7 bases of the junction unmatched.

V gene TRBV7-2 combines with J gene TRBJ2-2; TRBD1 or TRBD2 may be the D gene (5 bases each). The germline gives CDR1 SGHTA, CDR2 FQGNSA. The CDR3 is 16 residues long. V was pared by 3 bases and J by 1 base, with 12 bases between. The CDR3 coding sequence is TGTGCCAGCAGCTTGACCGGGACGGGGAACACCGGGGAGCTGTTTTTT. The encoded protein is CASSLTGTGNTGELFF.

The chain employs TRBV2 and TRBJ1-6; TRBD1 matches at 8 bases. From germline, CDR1 is SNHLY and CDR2 FYNNEI. After removal of 6 bases from V and 8 bases from J, the junction contained 9 bases not matched to a gene. The length of the CDR3 is 15 residues. The CDR3 DNA is TGTGCCAGCAGCGTAGACGGGACAGGATATTCACCCCTCCACTTT. The encoded protein is CASSVDGTGYSPLHF.

The CDR3 is CARSPSSPHGYTF. CDR3 bases: TGTGCCCGCTCCCCGTCCAGCCCTCATGGCTACACCTTC. The chain is built from TRBV19 and TRBJ1-2; the D is unclear. Trimming took 11 bases from V and 6 from J, leaving 19 bases between them. CDR3 size: 13 residues. The V gene's germline CDR1 is LNHDA and CDR2 SQIVND (reference sequence).

This clonotype was seen once. The chain is built from TRBV29-1 and TRBJ1-1; D remains ambiguous. This CDR3 spans 11 amino acids. The germline V and J ends were trimmed by 5 bases and 3 bases, with 7 bases remaining between them. CDR1 and CDR2 (germline): SQVTM, ANQGSEA. In nucleotides, the CDR3 is TGCAGCGTTACCTCCGACACTGAAGCTTTCTTT. This encodes CSVTSDTEAFF.

The CDR3 bases are TGTGCCAGCAGCCAAGCGGGGGGGCCAACTAATGAAAAACTGTTTTTT. Translated, it gives CASSQAGGPTNEKLFF. The chain is built from TRBV14 and TRBJ1-4, with a possible D match to TRBD1 (6 bases). This CDR3 has 16 residues. Germline V gene data show CDR1 as SGHDN and CDR2 as FVKESK. With 1 base removed from V and 0 bases from J, the gap between germline ends came to 9 bases.

This clonotype was recorded many times. The chain is built from TRBV5-6 and TRBJ1-2; D perhaps matches TRBD1 (6 bases). Looked up from germline, CDR1 is SGHDT and CDR2 is YYEEEE. The CDR3 spans 14 residues. The germline V and J ends were trimmed by 0 bases and 2 bases, with 8 bases remaining between them. CDR3 DNA: TGTGCCAGCAGCTTGGCAGACAGGAACTATGGCTACACCTTC. Residues: CASSLADRNYGYTF. Complete variable domain (other parts from reference TRBV5-6 and TRBJ1-2): DAGVTQSPTHLIKTRGQQVTLRCSPKSGHDTVSWYQQALGQGPQFIFQYYEEEERQRGNFPDRFSGHQFPNYSSELNVNALLLGDSALYLCASSLADRNYGYTFGSGTRLTVV.

The DNA for the CDR3 is TGTGCCATCAGTAATGGAGGGGGATACGAGCAGTACTTC. Protein sequence: CAISNGGGYEQYF. The chain uses TRBV10-3 and TRBJ2-7, with D perhaps TRBD1 or TRBD2 (6 bases each). V lost 5 bases, J lost 4 bases, and 12 bases lay in between. Germline lookup yields CDR1 ENHRY and CDR2 SYGVKD. This CDR3 comprises 13 residues.

The chain employs TRBV9 and TRBJ2-7; D gene uncertain. The germline gives CDR1 SGDLS, CDR2 YYNGEE. The CDR3 loop spans 13 amino acids. V was shortened by 6 bases and J by 3 bases, with 13 bases between the two germline ends. The CDR3 DNA follows: TGTGCCAGCACCTCTCTCGGGCTCTACGAGCAGTACTTC. Amino acid sequence: CASTSLGLYEQYF.

The chain uses TRBV6-1 and TRBJ1-6; D is possibly TRBD1 (5 bases). This CDR3 comprises 15 residues. Per the germline V gene, CDR1 is MNHNS and CDR2 is SASEGT. V was clipped by 6 bases and J by 8 bases, with 17 bases between them. CDR3 protein: CASRDRDSTDSPLHF. In DNA form, the CDR3 reads TGTGCCAGCAGGGACCGGGACTCCACAGATTCACCCCTCCACTTT.

This clonotype was found many times. The chain combines TRBV9 with TRBJ1-1; D possibly corresponds to TRBD1 (5 bases). Trimming took off 0 bases at V and 4 bases at J, with 10 bases between the two ends. This CDR3 comprises 14 residues. CDR1 and CDR2 (germline): SGDLS, YYNGEE. The CDR3 region is CASSVGRGRTEAFF. DNA for the CDR3: TGTGCCAGCAGCGTAGGAAGGGGACGCACTGAAGCTTTCTTT.

In this sample, this clonotype turned up a few times. The J gene is TRBJ1-1, the V gene TRBV19; 10 bases are shared with TRBD1. The CDR3 covers 15 residues. Germline V gene sequence: CDR1 LNHDA, CDR2 SQIVND (reference sequence). The CDR3, as DNA: TGTGTTTCTTCCCCCCATGACAGGGGGCTAGGTGAAGCTTTCTTT. Protein product: CVSSPHDRGLGEAFF.

The table lists this clonotype with many counts. The chain combines TRBV12-3 or TRBV12-4 with TRBJ1-5; D remains unclear. The CDR3 loop spans 13 amino acids. The V gene lost 6 bases and the J gene lost 6 bases, with 12 bases spanning the gap. As DNA, the CDR3 is TGTGCCAGCAGCCCCACGGCAGTTCAGCCCCAGCATTTT. Translating gives CASSPTAVQPQHF.

This clonotype occurred many times. This sequence joins TRBV20-1 and TRBJ2-7; the D gene is possibly TRBD2 (6 bases). The germline V gene encodes CDR1 DFQATT and CDR2 SNEGSKA (reference sequence). Trimming took 3 bases from V and 3 from J, leaving 15 bases between them. There are 14 residues in the CDR3. CDR3 sequence reads: CSARGSRGYYEQYF. CDR3 sequence (DNA): TGCAGTGCTAGGGGTTCCCGGGGGTACTACGAGCAGTACTTC.

In this sample, this clonotype turned up many times. The chain has TRBV19 and TRBJ2-5; D remains unclear. This CDR3 has 15 residues. The germline V and J ends were trimmed by 5 bases and 3 bases, with 16 bases remaining between them. CDR1 and CDR2 (germline): LNHDA, SQIVND (reference sequence). The CDR3 reads CASSPLWVGKETQYF. Here the CDR3 DNA reads TGTGCCAGTAGTCCGCTGTGGGTAGGAAAAGAGACCCAGTACTTC.